The TCR beta chain described here comes from a study of OX40 agonist ivuxolimab in advanced cancers. Study information: Averaging roughly 60 years in age, with a range of roughly 20 to 80, the cohort was around 85% male. Prior anti-PD-1, anti-PD-L1 or anti-CTLA-4 therapy did not bar entry, and about 38% had some.

Study observations and caveats: There was clonal expansion of CD4+ and CD8+ blood T cells by week 6 at 0.1 to 3.0 mg/kg.

Patients with a history of autoimmune disease or on systemic immunosuppression were excluded. Only a few counts were recorded for this clone. Antigen: not known. Trimming pared 4 bases from V and 5 bases from J, leaving 6 bases between. Germline V lookup: CDR1 SNHLY, CDR2 FYNNEI. CDR3 length: 12 amino acids. Sequencing used immunoSEQ multiplex PCR; TCRdb keeps in-frame clones, though not all of them. The table lists about 40,000 clones, more than 70% of them singletons, with 3% to 4.5% in the top ten. The specimen was CD4+ or CD8+ T cells sorted from blood, collected in a trial of the OX40 agonist ivuxolimab. This sequence originates from an adult with an advanced solid tumor such as melanoma, head and neck, liver or kidney cancer. The chain links TRBV2 to TRBJ1-5; possibly TRBD1 for D (5 bases). The CDR3 reads CASSGGDQPQHF. CDR3 nucleotide sequence: TGTGCCAGCAGTGGAGGGGATCAGCCCCAGCATTTT.